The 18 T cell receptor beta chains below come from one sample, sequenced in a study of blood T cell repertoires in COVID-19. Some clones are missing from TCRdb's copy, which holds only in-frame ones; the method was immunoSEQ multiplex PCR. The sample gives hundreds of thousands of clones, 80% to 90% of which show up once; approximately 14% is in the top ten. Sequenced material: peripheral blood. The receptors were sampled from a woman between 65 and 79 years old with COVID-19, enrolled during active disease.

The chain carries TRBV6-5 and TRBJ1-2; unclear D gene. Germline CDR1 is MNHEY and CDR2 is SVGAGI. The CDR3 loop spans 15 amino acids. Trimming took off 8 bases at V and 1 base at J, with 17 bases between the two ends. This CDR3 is CASSSTGGLNYGYTF. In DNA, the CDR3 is TGTGCCAGCTCTTCTACGGGAGGACTTAACTATGGCTACACCTTC.

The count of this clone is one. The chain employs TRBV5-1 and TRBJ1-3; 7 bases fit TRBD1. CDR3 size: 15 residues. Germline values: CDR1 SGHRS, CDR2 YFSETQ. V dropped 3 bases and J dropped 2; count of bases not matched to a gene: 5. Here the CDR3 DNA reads TGCGCCAGCAGCTCACAGGGGATGACTGGAAACACCATATATTTT. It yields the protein CASSSQGMTGNTIYF.

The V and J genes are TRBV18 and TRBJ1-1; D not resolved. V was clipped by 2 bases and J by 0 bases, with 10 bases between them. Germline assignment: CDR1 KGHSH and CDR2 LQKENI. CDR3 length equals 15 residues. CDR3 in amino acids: CASSPTTMMNTEAFF. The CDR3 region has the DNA TGTGCCAGCTCACCAACAACCATGATGAACACTGAAGCTTTCTTT.

The CDR3 sequence: CASSPQGWGNQPQHF. The CDR3 coding sequence is TGTGCCAGTAGTCCTCAGGGGTGGGGCAATCAGCCCCAGCATTTT. The rearrangement links TRBV19 to TRBJ1-5, with D maybe TRBD1 (6 bases). Trimming removed 5 bases from V and 2 bases from J, with 13 bases in between. CDR1 and CDR2 (germline): LNHDA, SQIVND (reference sequence). The CDR3 is 15 amino acids.

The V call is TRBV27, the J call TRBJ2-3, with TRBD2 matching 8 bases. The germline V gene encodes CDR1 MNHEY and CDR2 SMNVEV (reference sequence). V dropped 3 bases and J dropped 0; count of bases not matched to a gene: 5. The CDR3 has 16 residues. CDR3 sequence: CASSLGRGASTDTQYF. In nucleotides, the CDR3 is TGTGCCAGCAGTTTGGGGCGGGGGGCTAGCACAGATACGCAGTATTTT.

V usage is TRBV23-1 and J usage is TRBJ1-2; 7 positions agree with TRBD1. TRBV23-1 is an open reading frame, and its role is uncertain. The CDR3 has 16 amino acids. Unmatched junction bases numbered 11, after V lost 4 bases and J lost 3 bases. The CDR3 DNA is TGCGCCAGCAGTCGCCCCGACAGGGAAGGCGACTATGGCTACACCTTC. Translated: CASSRPDREGDYGYTF.

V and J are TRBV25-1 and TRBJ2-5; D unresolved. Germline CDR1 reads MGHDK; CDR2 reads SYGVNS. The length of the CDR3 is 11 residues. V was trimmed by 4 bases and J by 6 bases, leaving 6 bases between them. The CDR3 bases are TGTGCCAGCAGTGGTCGTCAGACCCAGTACTTC. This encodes CASSGRQTQYF. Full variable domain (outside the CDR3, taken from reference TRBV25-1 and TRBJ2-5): EADIYQTPRYLVIGTGKKITLECSQTMGHDKMYWYQQDPGMELHLIHYSYGVNSTEKGDLSSESTVSRIRTEHFPLTLESARPSHTSQYLCASSGRQTQYFGPGTRLLVL.

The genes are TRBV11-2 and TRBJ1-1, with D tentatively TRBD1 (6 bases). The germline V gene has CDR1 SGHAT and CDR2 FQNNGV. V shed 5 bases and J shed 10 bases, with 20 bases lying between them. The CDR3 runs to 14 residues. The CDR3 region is CASSPRWGEGVAFF. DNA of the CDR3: TGTGCCAGCAGCCCCCGGTGGGGCGAGGGGGTAGCTTTCTTT.

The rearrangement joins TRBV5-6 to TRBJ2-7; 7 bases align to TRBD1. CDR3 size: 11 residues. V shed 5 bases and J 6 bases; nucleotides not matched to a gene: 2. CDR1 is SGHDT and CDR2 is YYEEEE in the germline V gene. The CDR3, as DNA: TGTGCCAGCAGATCAGGGGGCGAGCAGTACTTC. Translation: CASRSGGEQYF.

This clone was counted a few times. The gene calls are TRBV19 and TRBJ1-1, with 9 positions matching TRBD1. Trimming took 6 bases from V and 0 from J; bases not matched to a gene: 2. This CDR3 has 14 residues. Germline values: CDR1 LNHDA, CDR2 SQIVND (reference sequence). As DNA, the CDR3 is TGTGCCAGTAGAGGGACAGGGTTGAACACTGAAGCTTTCTTT. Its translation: CASRGTGLNTEAFF.

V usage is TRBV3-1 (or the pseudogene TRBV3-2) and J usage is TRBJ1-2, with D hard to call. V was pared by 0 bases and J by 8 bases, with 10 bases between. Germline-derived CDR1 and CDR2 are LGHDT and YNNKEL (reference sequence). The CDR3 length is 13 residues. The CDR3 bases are TGTGCCAGCAGCCAAGATAGGCGAGGCGGCTACACCTTC. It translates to CASSQDRRGGYTF.

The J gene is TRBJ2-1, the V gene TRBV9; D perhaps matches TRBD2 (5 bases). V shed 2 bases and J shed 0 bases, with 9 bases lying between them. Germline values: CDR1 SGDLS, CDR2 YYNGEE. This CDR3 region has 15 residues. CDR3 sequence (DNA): TGTGCCAGCAGCGTGACGGCGGGCTCCTACAATGAGCAGTTCTTC. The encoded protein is CASSVTAGSYNEQFF.

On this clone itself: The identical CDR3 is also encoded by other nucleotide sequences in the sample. The CDR3: CASSLRRGNTEAFF. The DNA of the CDR3 is TGTGCCAGCAGTTTGAGACGGGGGAACACTGAAGCTTTCTTT. The chain joins TRBV27 to TRBJ1-1; D is undetermined. In germline, CDR1 is MNHEY, CDR2 SMNVEV (reference sequence). CDR3 length: 14 amino acids. Trimming pared 3 bases from V and 1 base from J, leaving 9 bases between.

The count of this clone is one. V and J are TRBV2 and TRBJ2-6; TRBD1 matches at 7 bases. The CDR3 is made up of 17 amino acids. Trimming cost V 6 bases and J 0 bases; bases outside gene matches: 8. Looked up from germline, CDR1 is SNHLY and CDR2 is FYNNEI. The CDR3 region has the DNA TGTGCCAGCAGGACGACAGGGAGCTTCTCTGGGGCCAACGTCCTGACTTTC. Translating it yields CASRTTGSFSGANVLTF.

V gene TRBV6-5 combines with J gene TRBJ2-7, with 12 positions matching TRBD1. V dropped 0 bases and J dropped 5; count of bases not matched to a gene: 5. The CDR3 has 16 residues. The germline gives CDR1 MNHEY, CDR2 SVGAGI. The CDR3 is CASSYSSGQGAHEQYF. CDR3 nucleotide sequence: TGTGCCAGCAGTTACTCTTCGGGACAGGGGGCCCACGAGCAGTACTTC.

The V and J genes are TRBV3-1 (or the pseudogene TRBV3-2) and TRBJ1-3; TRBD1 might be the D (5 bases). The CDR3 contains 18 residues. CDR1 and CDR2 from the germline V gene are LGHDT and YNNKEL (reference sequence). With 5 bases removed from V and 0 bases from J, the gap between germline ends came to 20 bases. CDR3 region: CASSSSPGLMSSGNTIYF. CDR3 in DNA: TGTGCCAGCAGCTCTTCCCCGGGACTGATGAGCTCTGGAAACACCATATATTTT.

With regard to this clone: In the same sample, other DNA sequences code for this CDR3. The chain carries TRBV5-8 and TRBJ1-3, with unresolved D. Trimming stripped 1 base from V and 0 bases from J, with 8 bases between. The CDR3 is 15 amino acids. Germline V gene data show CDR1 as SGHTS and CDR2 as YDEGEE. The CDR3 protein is CASSLRGGSGNTIYF. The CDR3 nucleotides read TGTGCCAGCAGCTTGCGAGGAGGCTCTGGAAACACCATATATTTT.

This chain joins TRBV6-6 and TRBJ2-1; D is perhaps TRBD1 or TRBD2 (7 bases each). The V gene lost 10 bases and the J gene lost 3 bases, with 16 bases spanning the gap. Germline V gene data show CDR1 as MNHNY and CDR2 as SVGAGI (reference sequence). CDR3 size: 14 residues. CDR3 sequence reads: CATRGAGDYNEQFF. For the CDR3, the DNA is TGTGCCACCAGGGGGGCGGGGGACTACAATGAGCAGTTCTTC.